This is a list of T cell receptor beta chains from one sample in a study of cytomegalovirus exposure and HLA in healthy donors. Data came from immunoSEQ multiplex PCR; TCRdb stores just in-frame clones and leaves some out. Among some 120,000 clones, approximately 71% were seen once, and the ten largest hold 3% to 4%. The sequencing input was PBMCs. The receptors shown here come from a woman aged 45-59 years in good health and CMV-seronegative. CDR3s include the opening cysteine and the closing phenylalanine or tryptophan. The D gene is left open where the match is weak. Only some rows state a clone size, as once, few, many or a class for expanded clones.

TRBD2	NA	TRBJ2-1	TRBV5-4	TGTGCCAGCAGCTTGGGAGGACTAGCGGGAGGTAGTGAGCAGTTCTTC	CASSLGGLAGGSEQFF
TRBD2	NA	TRBJ2-2	TRBV6-6	TGTGCCAGCAGTTGGGTAGCGGGAGAATACACCGGGGAGCTGTTTTTT	CASSWVAGEYTGELFF
NA	NA	TRBJ1-2	TRBV5-4	TGTGCCAGCAGCTTGGATTGGCAGGGATTTTTCTCTGGCTACACCTTC	CASSLDWQGFFSGYTF
NA	NA	TRBJ1-1	TRBV5-1	TGCGCCAGCAGCTTGATTGGCGGCCAAGTGAACACTGAAGCTTTCTTT	CASSLIGGQVNTEAFF
TRBD1	NA	TRBJ2-5	TRBV28	TGTGCCAGCAGTTCATGGGACAGGGGAATCGAGACCCAGTACTTC	CASSSWDRGIETQYF
TRBD1	NA	TRBJ2-7	TRBV28	TGTGCCAGCAGTTCCACCGGGACAGGGTTTCCCTACGAGCAGTACTTC	CASSSTGTGFPYEQYF
TRBD1	NA	TRBJ2-2	TRBV10-3	TGTGCCATCAGTGAGACAGGGGGCACCGGGGAGCTGTTTTTT	CAISETGGTGELFF
NA	few	TRBJ1-1	TRBV5-5	TGTGCCAGCAGCTTGGCCCGGGTGATGATCATGAACACTGAAGCTTTCTTT	CASSLARVMIMNTEAFF
NA	few	TRBJ2-1	TRBV30	TGTGCCTGGAGTGTAGACGCGGGTCCCTCCTACAATGAGCAGTTCTTC	CAWSVDAGPSYNEQFF
TRBD1	NA	TRBJ1-5	TRBV30	TGTGCCTGGAGTGGACAGGGGTATCAGCCCCAGCATTTT	CAWSGQGYQPQHF
NA	NA	TRBJ2-5	TRBV10-3	TGTGCCATCAGTGCCCAAGGGGGGGCGGGCGAGACCCAGTACTTC	CAISAQGGAGETQYF
TRBD1	NA	TRBJ1-1	TRBV25-1	TGTGCCAGCAGCCTAGGGGGCTCGGACACTGAAGCTTTCTTT	CASSLGGSDTEAFF
NA	once	TRBJ1-1	TRBV5-5	TGTGCCAGCAGCGGGCCTTGGGGGCGCGCTTTCTTT	CASSGPWGRAFF
NA	NA	TRBJ1-1	TRBV9	TGTGCCAGCAGCGTTCATGACAGGACGAACACTGAAGCTTTCTTT	CASSVHDRTNTEAFF
NA	NA	TRBJ1-3	TRBV6-6	TGTGCCGGCAGCCCCCATCGCAGCGCATCTGGAAACACCATATATTTT	CAGSPHRSASGNTIYF
TRBD1	NA	TRBJ1-2	TRBV19	TGTGCCAGTAGTCCCGGGACAGGGTATGGCTACACCTTC	CASSPGTGYGYTF
NA	NA	TRBJ2-7	TRBV18	TGTGCCAGCTCACCGGACAGACTATCCTACGAGCAGTACTTC	CASSPDRLSYEQYF
NA	NA	TRBJ2-2	TRBV7-9	TGTGCCAGCAGTTTGACTTCGAAGAACACCGGGGAGCTGTTTTTT	CASSLTSKNTGELFF
TRBD2	NA	TRBJ2-7	TRBV18	TGTGCCAGCTCCCTTCTGGGGGGGAGCTCCTACGAGCAGTACTTC	CASSLLGGSSYEQYF
NA	NA	TRBJ1-6	TRBV6-1	TGTGCCAGCAAGAAACAGGGATATAATTCACCCCTCCACTTT	CASKKQGYNSPLHF
TRBD1	NA	TRBJ2-2	TRBV5-6	TGTGCCAGCAGCTTCGGGACAGGGTTCGCCGGGGAGCTGTTTTTT	CASSFGTGFAGELFF
TRBD1	few	TRBJ2-7	TRBV7-6	TGTGCCAGCAGCCCTCTCCCGGGGACAGGTGGGTCCTACGAGCAGTACTTC	CASSPLPGTGGSYEQYF
NA	NA	TRBJ2-7	TRBV11-3	TGTGCCAGCAGCTTAGGGGCAGCCTACGAGCAGTACTTC	CASSLGAAYEQYF
NA	NA	TRBJ1-4	TRBV19	TGTGCCAGTAGTAGCGCGGGGAGTGGAAAACTGTTTTTT	CASSSAGSGKLFF
NA	NA	TRBJ1-2	TRBV2	TGTGCCAGCAGCCAGGGAGGAGGCTACACCTTC	CASSQGGGYTF
TRBD2	few	TRBJ2-3	TRBV7-2	TGTGCCAGCAGCTCTAGCGGGAGTCGACAGTATTTT	CASSSSGSRQYF
TRBD2	NA	TRBJ2-7	TRBV27	TGTGCCAGCAGCCTAGCGGGTCCGGGCGAGCAGTACTTC	CASSLAGPGEQYF
NA	NA	TRBJ1-2	TRBV6-6	TGTGCCAGCAGTTACTCGTCTGCAGGGTCCTACCATGGCTACACCTTC	CASSYSSAGSYHGYTF